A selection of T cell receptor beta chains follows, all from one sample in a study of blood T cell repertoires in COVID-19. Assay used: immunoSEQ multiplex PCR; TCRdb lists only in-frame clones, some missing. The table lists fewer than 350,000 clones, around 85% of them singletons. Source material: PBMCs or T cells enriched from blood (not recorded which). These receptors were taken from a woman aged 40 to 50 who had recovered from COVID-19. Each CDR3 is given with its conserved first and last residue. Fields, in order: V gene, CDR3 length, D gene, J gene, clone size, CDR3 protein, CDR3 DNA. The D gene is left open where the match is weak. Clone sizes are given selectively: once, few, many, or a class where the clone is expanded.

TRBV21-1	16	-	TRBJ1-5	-	CASSNWTGYSNQPQHF	TGTGCCAGCAGCAACTGGACAGGATATAGCAATCAGCCCCAGCATTTT
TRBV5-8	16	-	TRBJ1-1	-	CASSLAGSGSGTEAFF	TGTGCCAGCAGCTTGGCGGGATCGGGTTCGGGCACTGAAGCTTTCTTT
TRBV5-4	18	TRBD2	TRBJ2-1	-	CASSLTWTSGRAIDEQFF	TGTGCCAGCAGCTTAACTTGGACTAGCGGGAGGGCCATCGATGAGCAGTTCTTC
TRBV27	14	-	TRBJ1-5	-	CASRRAGGNQPQHF	TGTGCCAGCAGACGAGCCGGTGGCAATCAGCCCCAGCATTTT
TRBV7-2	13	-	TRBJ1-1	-	CASSFSVNTEAFF	TGTGCCAGCAGCTTCTCGGTGAACACTGAAGCTTTCTTT
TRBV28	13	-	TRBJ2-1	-	CASETGAYNEQFF	TGTGCCAGCGAGACGGGGGCCTACAATGAGCAGTTCTTC
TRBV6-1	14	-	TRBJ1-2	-	CASSEANSNYGYTF	TGTGCCAGCAGTGAAGCTAACTCTAACTATGGCTACACCTTC
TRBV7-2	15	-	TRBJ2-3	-	CASSLDSTSTDTQYF	TGTGCCAGCAGCTTAGACAGCACTAGCACAGATACGCAGTATTTT
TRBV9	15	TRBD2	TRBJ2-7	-	CASSPRPGLNGEQYF	TGTGCCAGCAGCCCCCGACCGGGACTAAACGGCGAGCAGTACTTC
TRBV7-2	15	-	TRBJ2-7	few	CASNPQTGSLHEQYF	TGTGCCAGCAACCCCCAAACAGGGAGCTTGCACGAACAGTACTTC